The 21 T cell receptor beta chains below come from one sample, sequenced in a study of T cell responses to AZD1222 COVID-19 vaccine. Some clones are missing from TCRdb's copy, which holds only in-frame ones; the method was immunoSEQ multiplex PCR. The sample lists some 120,000 clones; approximately 90% were seen once. The material sequenced was peripheral blood, taken on day 0 of AZD1222 vaccination. These receptor sequences come from an adult in good health.

The V and J genes are TRBV20-1 and TRBJ2-5; D is undetermined. This CDR3 contains 10 residues. The V gene lost 5 bases and the J gene lost 4 bases, with 5 bases spanning the gap. Per the germline V gene, CDR1 is DFQATT and CDR2 is SNEGSKA (reference sequence). CDR3: CSAPRETQYF. DNA of the CDR3: TGCAGTGCTCCCCGAGAGACCCAGTACTTC.

This chain uses TRBV5-8 with TRBJ2-5; TRBD1 agrees at 11 bases. CDR3 size: 16 residues. V trimming: 4 bases; J trimming: 1 base; junction bases outside the gene matches: 6. Germline assignment: CDR1 SGHTS and CDR2 YDEGEE. This chain's CDR3 is CASSPWTGGVQETQYF. CDR3 nucleotides: TGTGCCAGCAGCCCTTGGACAGGGGGCGTCCAAGAGACCCAGTACTTC.

The chain is built from TRBV18 and TRBJ2-4, with a weak D call TRBD2 (5 bases). The CDR3 runs 14 residues. V was shortened by 5 bases and J by 2 bases, with 10 bases between the two germline ends. Germline loops: CDR1 KGHSH, CDR2 LQKENI. CDR3 residues: CASSSGSSKNIQYF. The CDR3 nucleotides are TGTGCCAGCTCAAGTGGGAGTTCCAAAAACATTCAGTACTTC.

V usage is TRBV30 and J usage is TRBJ1-5; 10 bases match TRBD1. Germline V gene lookup returns CDR1 GTSNPN and CDR2 SVGIG (reference sequence). This CDR3 is 15 amino acids long. J lost 5 bases, V lost 4 bases, and 8 bases had no gene match. The chain's CDR3 is CAWIEKTGGYQPQHF. The CDR3 coding sequence is TGTGCCTGGATCGAAAAGACAGGGGGCTATCAGCCCCAGCATTTT.

This chain connects TRBV10-2 to TRBJ1-3; D gene ambiguous. Germline lookup yields CDR1 WSHSY and CDR2 SAAADI. The V end was cut by 0 bases, the J end by 4 bases, with 4 bases between. The CDR3 has 13 amino acids. CDR3 coding DNA: TGCGCCAGCAGTGAGTCGAGAGGAAACACCATATATTTT. Its protein is CASSESRGNTIYF.

J is TRBJ2-2 and V is TRBV3-1 (or the pseudogene TRBV3-2); 7 bases are shared with TRBD1. The CDR3 totals 16 residues. V was pared by 2 bases and J by 6 bases, with 9 bases of the junction left unmatched. Germline V gene sequence: CDR1 LGHDT, CDR2 YNNKEL (reference sequence). CDR3 amino acids: CASSQHTTGRAGELFF. As DNA, the CDR3 is TGTGCCAGCAGCCAACACACGACAGGGCGGGCCGGGGAGCTGTTTTTT.

The gene calls are TRBV6-1 and TRBJ2-7, with TRBD2 identical over 12 bases. Germline CDR1 is MNHNS and CDR2 is SASEGT. This CDR3 contains 16 residues. J gave up 2 bases and V 4 bases, and 6 bases lay outside the gene matches. DNA for the CDR3: TGTGCCAGCAGTGGAAGGACTAGCGGGACACCCTACGAGCAGTACTTC. Translated, it gives CASSGRTSGTPYEQYF.

This chain connects TRBV2 to TRBJ2-1, with 7 bases lining up with TRBD2. V trimming: 5 bases; J trimming: 2 bases; junction bases outside the gene matches: 3. CDR3 length: 14 amino acids. Germline V gene sequence: CDR1 SNHLY, CDR2 FYNNEI. CDR3 region: CASSNGRTYNEQFF. The CDR3, as DNA: TGTGCCAGCAGTAACGGGAGGACCTACAATGAGCAGTTCTTC.

V is TRBV9 and J is TRBJ1-1; tentatively, D is TRBD1 (6 bases). Trimming took 4 bases from V and 1 from J, leaving 14 bases between them. This CDR3 has 15 residues. Germline V gene sequence: CDR1 SGDLS, CDR2 YYNGEE. The CDR3 nucleotides are TGTGCCAGCAGCTCAGACGGCAGGGGGAACACTGAAGCTTTCTTT. Its protein product is CASSSDGRGNTEAFF.

This chain connects TRBV6-5 to TRBJ1-1; D may be TRBD1 (5 bases). Trimming removed 6 bases at V and 10 bases at J, with 24 bases between. Looked up from germline, CDR1 is MNHEY and CDR2 is SVGAGI. There are 15 residues in the CDR3. This chain's CDR3 is CASSLRTSPFDGAFF. CDR3 in DNA: TGTGCCAGCAGCCTGCGGACATCCCCCTTTGACGGAGCTTTCTTT.

This rearrangement joins TRBV7-9 to TRBJ2-2; 12 bases align to TRBD2. Germline V gene sequence: CDR1 SEHNR, CDR2 FQNEAQ (reference sequence). V shed 5 bases and J 7 bases; nucleotides not matched to a gene: 11. The length of the CDR3 is 17 residues. The CDR3 sequence is CASSPWTSGKGGGELFF. CDR3 in DNA: TGTGCCAGCAGCCCTTGGACTAGCGGGAAAGGCGGCGGGGAGCTGTTTTTT.

The CDR3 sequence: CASSGGRGQPQHF. In nucleotides, the CDR3 is TGTGCCTCCAGCGGGGGGCGCGGGCAGCCCCAGCATTTT. The V gene is TRBV30, the J gene TRBJ1-5; a possible D gene is TRBD1 (6 bases). The CDR3 is 13 residues long. The germline V gene has CDR1 GTSNPN and CDR2 SVGIG (reference sequence). Trimming stripped 7 bases from V and 7 bases from J, with 17 bases between.

The chain joins TRBV5-8 to TRBJ1-4, with 7 nucleotides matching TRBD1. V lost 8 bases and J lost 8; bases outside the gene matches: 6. CDR1 and CDR2 (germline): SGHTS, YDEGEE. The CDR3 length is 12 residues. CDR3 protein: CARGTDSEKLFF. CDR3 DNA sequence: TGTGCCAGGGGGACAGATTCGGAAAAACTGTTTTTT.

The chain couples TRBV18 to TRBJ2-3, with 11 positions matching TRBD1. Germline V gives CDR1 KGHSH, CDR2 LQKENI. This CDR3 spans 16 amino acids. V dropped 5 bases and J dropped 4; count of bases not matched to a gene: 8. CDR3: CASSGYGQGAADTQYF. The CDR3 DNA reads as TGTGCCAGCTCAGGATACGGACAGGGGGCCGCAGATACGCAGTATTTT. Combining the CDR3 with reference TRBV18 and TRBJ2-3 gives the whole variable domain NAGVMQNPRHLVRRRGQEARLRCSPMKGHSHVYWYRQLPEEGLKFMVYLQKENIIDESGMPKERFSAEFPKEGPSILRIQQVVRGDSAAYFCASSGYGQGAADTQYFGPGTRLTVL.

The chain has TRBV12-3 or TRBV12-4 and TRBJ1-1, with D hard to call. V shed 2 bases and J shed 6 bases, with 10 bases lying between them. The CDR3 has 13 amino acids. The CDR3 loop reads CASSLNYGSEAFF. The CDR3 coding sequence is TGTGCCAGCAGTTTAAACTATGGGTCTGAAGCTTTCTTT.

This clone appeared a single time. This chain joins TRBV27 and TRBJ2-7; D is perhaps TRBD2 (6 bases). Trimming took off 5 bases at V and 2 bases at J, with 13 bases between the two ends. Germline V gene data show CDR1 as MNHEY and CDR2 as SMNVEV (reference sequence). This CDR3 spans 14 amino acids. The CDR3 sequence: CASSTGTYAYEQYF. The CDR3 DNA reads as TGTGCCAGCAGTACCGGGACTTACGCCTACGAGCAGTACTTC.

V usage is TRBV11-2 and J usage is TRBJ2-2; 7 nucleotides match TRBD1. This CDR3 is built from 14 residues. Unmatched junction bases numbered 6, after V lost 4 bases and J lost 7 bases. Germline CDR1 and CDR2: SGHAT and FQNNGV. For the CDR3, the DNA is TGTGCCAGCAGCTCTAGGGGGCTCGGCGGGGAGCTGTTTTTT. Amino acids: CASSSRGLGGELFF. The full variable domain, in which reference TRBV11-2 and TRBJ2-2 provide the parts outside the CDR3, is EAGVAQSPRYKIIEKRQSVAFWCNPISGHATLYWYQQILGQGPKLLIQFQNNGVVDDSQLPKDRFSAERLKGVDSTLKIQPAKLEDSAVYLCASSSRGLGGELFFGEGSRLTVL.

The V call is TRBV5-5, the J call TRBJ2-3; a possible D gene is TRBD2 (5 bases). V lost 6 bases and J 4 bases, leaving 21 bases between the germline ends. Germline V gene lookup returns CDR1 SGHKS and CDR2 YYEKEE (reference sequence). The CDR3 is made up of 16 amino acids. The CDR3 spells CASNLLLGSQPDTQYF. The CDR3 bases are TGTGCCAGCAACCTACTATTGGGGAGCCAACCAGATACGCAGTATTTT. Full variable domain (remainder filled in from reference TRBV5-5 and TRBJ2-3): DAGVTQSPTHLIKTRGQQVTLRCSPISGHKSVSWYQQVLGQGPQFIFQYYEKEERGRGNFPDRFSARQFPNYSSELNVNALLLGDSALYLCASNLLLGSQPDTQYFGPGTRLTVL.

The chain recombines TRBV18 with TRBJ2-3; 14 nucleotides match TRBD2. This CDR3 is built from 18 residues. Germline CDR1 KGHSH, CDR2 LQKENI. V was pared by 5 bases and J by 1 base, with 8 bases of the junction left unmatched. CDR3 in DNA: TGTGCCAGCTCAACGGGACTAGCGGGAGTGTCTGGCACAGATACGCAGTATTTT. Residues: CASSTGLAGVSGTDTQYF.

The V and J genes are TRBV7-6 and TRBJ2-1, with TRBD1 identical over 8 bases. Germline CDR1 and CDR2: SGHVS and FNYEAQ. This CDR3 has 18 residues. Unmatched junction bases numbered 16, after V lost 5 bases and J lost 4 bases. As DNA, the CDR3 is TGTGCCAGCAGCCGAACTACAGCCGGGACAGGTTTTTACAATGAGCAGTTCTTC. As protein: CASSRTTAGTGFYNEQFF. Full variable domain (remainder filled in from reference TRBV7-6 and TRBJ2-1): GAGVSQSPRYKVTKRGQDVALRCDPISGHVSLYWYRQALGQGPEFLTYFNYEAQQDKSGLPNDRFSAERPEGSISTLTIQRTEQRDSAMYRCASSRTTAGTGFYNEQFFGPGTRLTVL.

This chain uses TRBV11-3 with TRBJ2-1; D may be TRBD2 (6 bases). This CDR3 has 13 residues. Germline CDR1 reads SGHNT; CDR2 reads YENEEA. Trimming shortened V by 2 bases and J by 9 bases, and 11 bases separated the two germline ends. The CDR3 here is CASSLPTSTEQFF. DNA for the CDR3: TGTGCCAGCAGCTTACCGACTAGTACTGAGCAGTTCTTC.